This TCR beta chain was found in a study of blood T cell repertoires in COVID-19. About the research overall: PBMCs, B-cell-depleted T cells, or T cells were the source of the cDNA or gDNA that made up the material.

A note on this clone: Other DNA sequences in this sample translate to the same CDR3.

In the authors' workflow: For nucleated cells, counts were estimated from reference gene primer amplification. Clones were read by immunoSEQ multiplex PCR, and TCRdb kept only the in-frame ones, dropping some. Clone size and the V and J calls come from that table; the DNA yielded D and trimming. The profile shows about 270,000 clones, approximately 81% of them singletons. Deletions cut 5 bases from V and 0 bases from J, with 5 bases between. Germline V gene sequence: CDR1 MNHEY, CDR2 SVGAGI. The CDR3 is 13 residues long. The clonotype was recovered from a woman between 18 and 29 years old with acute or convalescent COVID-19. The material sequenced was peripheral blood. The chain has TRBV6-5 and TRBJ1-5; the D is unclear. CDR3 DNA: TGTGCCAGCAGTCCGTATAGCAATCAGCCCCAGCATTTT. The encoded protein is CASSPYSNQPQHF.